Sequencing of this T cell receptor beta chain was carried out in a study of CD8+CD57+ T cells in acquired aplastic anemia. All sequencing subjects had displayed CD8+CD57+ cell expansion on flow cytometry. Study-wide results and caveats: Comparison of patients with controls identified nearly 30 shared CD8+ CDR3 sequences.

According to the study, genomic DNA was the template for TCR beta VDJ and CDR3 profiling. TCRdb fed the reads into MiXCR, producing one record per CDR3 protein. This sample has around 160,000 distinct CDR3 sequences; around half occur once, and the top ten carry around 3%. The table lists this clonotype with a count of one. Its antigen is still unknown. The junction differs from germline at one of its ends, possibly a read error. Germline lookup yields CDR1 LNHNV and CDR2 YYDKDF (reference sequence). The CDR3 consists of 11 residues. The sequencing input was sorted CD4+, CD8+, or CD8+CD57+ T cells (not recorded which) from PBMCs. This TCR was sampled from a human donor with aplastic anemia. V is TRBV15 and J is TRBJ2-2; no reliable D call. CDR3 residues: CATSMDAELFF. Here the CDR3 DNA reads TGTGCCACGAGCATGGACGCGGAGCTGTTTTTT.